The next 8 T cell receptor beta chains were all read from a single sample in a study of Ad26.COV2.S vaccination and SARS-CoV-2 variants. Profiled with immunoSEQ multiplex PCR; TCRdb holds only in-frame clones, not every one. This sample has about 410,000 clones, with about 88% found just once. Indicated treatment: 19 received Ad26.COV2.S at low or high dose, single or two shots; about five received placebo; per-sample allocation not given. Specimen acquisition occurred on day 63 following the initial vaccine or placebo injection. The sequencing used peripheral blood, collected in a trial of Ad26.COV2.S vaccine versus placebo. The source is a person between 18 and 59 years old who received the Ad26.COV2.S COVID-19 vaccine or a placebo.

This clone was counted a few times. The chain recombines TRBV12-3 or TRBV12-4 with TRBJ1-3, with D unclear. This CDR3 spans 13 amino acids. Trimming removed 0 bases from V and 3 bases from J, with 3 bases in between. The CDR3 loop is CASSLASGNTIYF. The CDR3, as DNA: TGTGCCAGCAGTTTAGCAAGTGGAAACACCATATATTTT.

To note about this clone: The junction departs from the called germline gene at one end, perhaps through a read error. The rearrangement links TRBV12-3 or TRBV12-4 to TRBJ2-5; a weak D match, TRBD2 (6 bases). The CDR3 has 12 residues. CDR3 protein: CASSIAAGTQYF. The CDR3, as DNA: TGTGCCAGCAGTATAGCGGCGGGGACCCAGTACTTC.

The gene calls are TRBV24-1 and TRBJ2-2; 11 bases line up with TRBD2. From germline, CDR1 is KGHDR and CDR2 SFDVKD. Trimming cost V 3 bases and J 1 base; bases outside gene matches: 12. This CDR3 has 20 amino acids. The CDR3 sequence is CATSDPDPGLAGKNTGELFF. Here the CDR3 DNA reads TGTGCCACCAGTGATCCCGACCCTGGACTAGCGGGTAAGAACACCGGGGAGCTGTTTTTT.

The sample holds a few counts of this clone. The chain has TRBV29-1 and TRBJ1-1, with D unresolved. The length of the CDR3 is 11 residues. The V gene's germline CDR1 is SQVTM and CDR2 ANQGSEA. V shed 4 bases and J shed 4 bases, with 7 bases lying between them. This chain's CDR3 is CSVVTATEAFF. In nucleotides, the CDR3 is TGCAGCGTTGTGACGGCCACTGAAGCTTTCTTT.

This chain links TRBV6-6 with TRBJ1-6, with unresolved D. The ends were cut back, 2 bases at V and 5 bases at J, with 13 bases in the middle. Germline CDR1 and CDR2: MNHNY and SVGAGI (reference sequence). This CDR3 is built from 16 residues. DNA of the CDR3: TGTGCCAGCAGTTACAGTCCTAGGGAGGATAATTCACCCCTCCACTTT. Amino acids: CASSYSPREDNSPLHF.

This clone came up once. Here the CDR3 DNA reads TGTGCCAGCAGCCCGATTGGGAGCCGGAATACTGAAGCTTTCTTT. Translation: CASSPIGSRNTEAFF. The rearrangement links TRBV7-7 to TRBJ1-1, with D uncertain. Trimming took 5 bases from V and 5 from J, leaving 18 bases between them. Germline assignment: CDR1 SSHAT and CDR2 FNYEAQ (reference sequence). This CDR3 spans 15 amino acids. The full variable domain, with the rest looked up from reference TRBV7-7 and TRBJ1-1, is GAGVSQSPRYKVTKRGQDVTLRCDPISSHATLYWYQQALGQGPEFLTYFNYEAQPDKSGLPSDRFSAERPEGSISTLTIQRTEQRDSAMYRCASSPIGSRNTEAFFGQGTRLTVV.

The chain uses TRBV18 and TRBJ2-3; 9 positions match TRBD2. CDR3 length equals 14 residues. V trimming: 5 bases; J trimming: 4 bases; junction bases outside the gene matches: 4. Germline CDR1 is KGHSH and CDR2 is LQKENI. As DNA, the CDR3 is TGTGCCAGCTCAGCCTGGACTAGCGCAGATACGCAGTATTTT. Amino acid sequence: CASSAWTSADTQYF.

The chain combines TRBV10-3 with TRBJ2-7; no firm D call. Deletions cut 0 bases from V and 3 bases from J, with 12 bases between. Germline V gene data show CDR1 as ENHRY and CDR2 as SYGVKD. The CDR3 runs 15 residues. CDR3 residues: CAISESKRHLYEQYF. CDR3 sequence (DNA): TGTGCCATCAGTGAGTCCAAGAGACATCTCTACGAGCAGTACTTC.